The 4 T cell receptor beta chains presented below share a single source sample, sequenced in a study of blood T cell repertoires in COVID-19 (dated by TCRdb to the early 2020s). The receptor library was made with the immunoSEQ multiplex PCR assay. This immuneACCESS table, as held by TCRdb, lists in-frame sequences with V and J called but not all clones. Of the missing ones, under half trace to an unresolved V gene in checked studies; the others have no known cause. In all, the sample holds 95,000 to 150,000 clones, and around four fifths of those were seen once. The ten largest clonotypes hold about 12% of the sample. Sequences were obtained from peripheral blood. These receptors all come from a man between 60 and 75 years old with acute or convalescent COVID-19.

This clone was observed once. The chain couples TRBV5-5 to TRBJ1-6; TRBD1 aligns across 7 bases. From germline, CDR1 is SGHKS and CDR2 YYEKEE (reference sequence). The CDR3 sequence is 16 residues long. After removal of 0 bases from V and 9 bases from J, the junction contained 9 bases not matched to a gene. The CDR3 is CASSLEGTEMGSPLHF. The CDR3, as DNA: TGTGCCAGCAGCTTGGAAGGGACAGAGATGGGTTCACCCCTCCACTTT.

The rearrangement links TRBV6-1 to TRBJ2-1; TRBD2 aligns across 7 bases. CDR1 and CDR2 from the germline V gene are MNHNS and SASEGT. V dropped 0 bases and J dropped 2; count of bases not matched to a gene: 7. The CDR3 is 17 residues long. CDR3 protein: CASSEARASGTYNEQFF. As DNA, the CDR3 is TGTGCCAGCAGTGAAGCAAGGGCTAGCGGAACCTACAATGAGCAGTTCTTC.

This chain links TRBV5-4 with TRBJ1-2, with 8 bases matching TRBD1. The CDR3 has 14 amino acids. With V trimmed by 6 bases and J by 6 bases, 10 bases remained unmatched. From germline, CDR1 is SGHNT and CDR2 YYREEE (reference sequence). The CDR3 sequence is CASTPQGAGNGYTF. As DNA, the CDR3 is TGTGCCAGCACCCCCCAGGGGGCGGGGAATGGCTACACCTTC.

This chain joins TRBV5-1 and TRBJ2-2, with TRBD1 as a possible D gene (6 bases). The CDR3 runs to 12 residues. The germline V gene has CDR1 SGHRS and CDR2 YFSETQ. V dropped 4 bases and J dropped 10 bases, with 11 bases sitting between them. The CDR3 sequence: CASSLHREELFF. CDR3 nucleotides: TGCGCCAGCAGCCTCCACAGGGAGGAGCTGTTTTTT.